This TCR beta chain was observed in a study of cytomegalovirus exposure and HLA in healthy donors. Overall study results and limits: Among the CMV-associated chains, a few were confirmed in vitro as specific for CMV antigens. TCR sequences were mostly rare, though some public TCRs occurred in many donors.

Sequencing used immunoSEQ multiplex PCR; TCRdb keeps in-frame clones, though not all of them. The sample includes some 340,000 clones, approximately 90% of them seen just once. As regards this clone: Its antigen remains unidentified.

Germline CDR1 and CDR2: SGHAT and FQDESV (reference sequence). Trimming took 3 bases from V and 0 from J, leaving 18 bases between them. This CDR3 is built from 18 residues. Sequenced input: PBMCs. The receptor's source is a woman aged 25-40 years in good health and CMV-seropositive. The V call is TRBV11-1, the J call TRBJ1-5; the D is unclear. The CDR3 is CASSFREAPLYSNQPQHF. CDR3 DNA: TGTGCCAGCAGCTTTAGAGAGGCCCCGTTGTATAGCAATCAGCCCCAGCATTTT.